Listed here is a single TCR beta chain. Its antigen is undetermined. A read error may explain this, as a much larger clone is one base away. A modified ARM-PCR protocol with three rounds of nested PCR amplified TCRbeta. TCRdb reprocessed the multiplex PCR reads via MiXCR and lists one record per CDR3 protein. Of under 100,000 distinct CDR3 sequences detected, roughly three fifths appear once; the ten largest clones hold around 14%. The germline V gene has CDR1 SGHDT and CDR2 YYEEEE. The CDR3 is made up of 13 amino acids. No cell sorting was done before RNA was extracted from the tissue. The data belong to a study of tumor and adjacent non-tumor tissue in lung cancer. Study at large: Aged roughly 31 to 85 years, patients included roughly ten men and a few women with stage I to III disease.

The study, taken as a whole, reports: Top 100 clones took a larger repertoire share in normal lung.

The chain recombines TRBV5-6 with TRBJ1-6; no definite D call. This TCR was recovered from a man in his sixties or seventies with non-small cell lung cancer. The specimen sequenced was lung tumor tissue. The CDR3 is CVSSLVGDSPLHF. The CDR3 DNA is TGTGTCAGCAGCTTGGTCGGAGATTCACCCCTCCACTTT.